Below are 23 T cell receptor beta chains sequenced from a single sample in a study of blood T cell repertoires in COVID-19. Libraries were prepared by immunoSEQ multiplex PCR; TCRdb keeps only in-frame clonotypes and omits some of them. The repertoire holds over 30,000 clones, roughly 80% seen once, with roughly 3.5% in the top ten. The sequencing input was peripheral blood. The receptors come from a middle-aged man with acute or convalescent COVID-19.

This chain connects TRBV18 to TRBJ1-1; perhaps TRBD1 as D (6 bases). The CDR3 is 14 amino acids. V was shortened by 7 bases and J by 0 bases, with 12 bases between the two germline ends. CDR1 and CDR2 from the germline V gene are KGHSH and LQKENI. CDR3 coding DNA: TGTGCCAGCTGCGGACAGCCTATGAACACTGAAGCTTTCTTT. This encodes CASCGQPMNTEAFF.

The chain joins TRBV11-1 to TRBJ1-1; no clear D gene. Germline assignment: CDR1 SGHAT and CDR2 FQDESV (reference sequence). This CDR3 spans 16 amino acids. The V gene lost 3 bases and the J gene lost 1 base, with 15 bases spanning the gap. The CDR3 nucleotides read TGTGCCAGCAGCTTTGGTTCTGGCACAGCGAACACTGAAGCTTTCTTT. Translating it yields CASSFGSGTANTEAFF. Supplemented by reference TRBV11-1 and TRBJ1-1, the full variable domain reads EAEVAQSPRYKITEKSQAVAFWCDPISGHATLYWYRQILGQGPELLVQFQDESVVDDSQLPKDRFSAERLKGVDSTLKIQPAELGDSAMYLCASSFGSGTANTEAFFGQGTRLTVV.

V and J are TRBV7-9 and TRBJ2-6, with a possible D match to TRBD2 (6 bases). Germline V gene lookup returns CDR1 SEHNR and CDR2 FQNEAQ (reference sequence). This CDR3 has 15 amino acids. Trimming took off 5 bases at V and 2 bases at J, with 10 bases between the two ends. The CDR3: CASSARDAGANVLTF. In DNA, the CDR3 is TGTGCCAGCAGCGCGCGGGACGCTGGGGCCAACGTCCTGACTTTC.

The chain is built from TRBV6-5 and TRBJ1-6; 9 bases match TRBD1. J was trimmed by 9 bases and V by 3 bases; bases with no gene match: 9. This CDR3 spans 16 amino acids. The germline CDR1 and CDR2 sequences are MNHEY and SVGAGI. The chain's CDR3 is CASSYAGTGIGSPLHF. The CDR3 coding sequence is TGTGCCAGCAGTTATGCCGGGACAGGGATTGGTTCACCCCTCCACTTT.

The V gene is TRBV7-7, the J gene TRBJ2-2; possibly TRBD1 for D (6 bases). CDR3 length: 16 amino acids. Trimming left V 5 bases short and J 0 bases short, with 13 bases between. CDR1 is SSHAT, CDR2 FNYEAQ, per germline (reference sequence). CDR3 amino acids: CASSLTGPPNTGELFF. The CDR3 coding sequence is TGTGCCAGCAGCCTTACAGGGCCACCGAACACCGGGGAGCTGTTTTTT.

V gene TRBV10-3 combines with J gene TRBJ2-2, with 15 nucleotides matching TRBD2. Per germline, CDR1 ENHRY and CDR2 SYGVKD. V was pared by 0 bases and J by 6 bases, with 14 bases of the junction left unmatched. The CDR3 covers 21 residues. CDR3 sequence reads: CAISESSGLAGGPDRSGELFF. Here the CDR3 DNA reads TGTGCCATCAGTGAGTCGTCGGGACTAGCGGGAGGCCCAGACCGATCCGGGGAGCTGTTTTTT.

This clone occurred once. The chain joins TRBV30 to TRBJ1-1; the D gene is possibly TRBD1 (6 bases). V lost 0 bases and J 4 bases, leaving 12 bases between the germline ends. This CDR3 spans 14 amino acids. The V gene's germline CDR1 is GTSNPN and CDR2 SVGIG (reference sequence). For the CDR3, the DNA is TGTGCCTGGAGTGTATCACGAGGGGGCACTGAAGCTTTCTTT. Translating gives CAWSVSRGGTEAFF. The variable domain in full, with the rest retrieved from reference TRBV30 and TRBJ1-1, is SQTIHQWPATLVQPVGSPLSLECTVEGTSNPNLYWYRQAAGRGLQLLFYSVGIGQISSEVPQNLSASRPQDRQFILSSKKLLLSDSGFYLCAWSVSRGGTEAFFGQGTRLTVV.

The chain recombines TRBV5-4 with TRBJ2-5; TRBD2 matches 7 bases. The CDR3 has 14 residues. Per germline, CDR1 SGHNT and CDR2 YYREEE (reference sequence). V gave up 2 bases and J gave up 6 bases; unmatched junction bases: 7. This CDR3 is CASSLSRGGQTQYF. In nucleotides, the CDR3 is TGTGCCAGCAGCTTAAGTCGCGGGGGACAGACCCAGTACTTC.

The V call is TRBV5-4, the J call TRBJ2-7, with a weak D call TRBD2 (5 bases). Trimming took off 0 bases at V and 3 bases at J, with 13 bases between the two ends. The CDR3 has 15 amino acids. Per germline, CDR1 SGHNT and CDR2 YYREEE (reference sequence). The CDR3 DNA is TGTGCCAGCAGCTTGGGAGGGCTCCCCTACTACGAGCAGTACTTC. This translates into CASSLGGLPYYEQYF.

The rearrangement links TRBV28 to TRBJ2-1, with D possibly being TRBD2 (5 bases). Germline CDR1 MDHEN, CDR2 SYDVKM. V dropped 3 bases and J dropped 2 bases, with 8 bases sitting between them. This CDR3 is built from 14 residues. The CDR3 spells CASSLRDPYNEQFF. As DNA, the CDR3 is TGTGCCAGCAGTTTGAGGGATCCCTACAATGAGCAGTTCTTC.

The chain uses TRBV6-2 or TRBV6-3 and TRBJ2-5; D perhaps matches TRBD2 (7 bases). The CDR3 covers 19 residues. V was cut by 2 bases and J by 0 bases, with 22 bases left in between. Per the germline V gene, CDR1 is MNHEY and CDR2 is SVGEGT. DNA for the CDR3: TGTGCCAGCAGTTACGGTGTTCGGGGGGCGCGCCCCTACCAAGAGACCCAGTACTTC. This sequence encodes CASSYGVRGARPYQETQYF.

The V gene is TRBV7-9, the J gene TRBJ1-5, with 8 bases fitting TRBD1. Trimming removed 5 bases from V and 1 base from J; junction bases left unmatched: 1. Per germline, CDR1 SEHNR and CDR2 FQNEAQ (reference sequence). This CDR3 comprises 14 residues. The CDR3 region has the DNA TGTGCCAGCAGCCGGACAGGGAGCAATCAGCCCCAGCATTTT. It yields the protein CASSRTGSNQPQHF.

The gene calls are TRBV25-1 and TRBJ1-5; D is uncertain. Germline lookup yields CDR1 MGHDK and CDR2 SYGVNS. V was cut by 1 base and J by 5 bases, with 9 bases left in between. The CDR3 runs 14 residues. The CDR3 loop is CASSEWPHDQPQHF. CDR3 sequence (DNA): TGTGCCAGCAGTGAATGGCCCCATGATCAGCCCCAGCATTTT.

The rearrangement joins TRBV19 to TRBJ2-3; D not certain. This CDR3 spans 14 amino acids. Germline lookup yields CDR1 LNHDA and CDR2 SQIVND (reference sequence). V lost 10 bases, J lost 1 base, and 15 bases lay in between. The DNA for the CDR3 is TGTGCCACGCAAGAATCTTCGGGCACAGATACGCAGTATTTT. As protein: CATQESSGTDTQYF. Combining the CDR3 with reference TRBV19 and TRBJ2-3 gives the whole variable domain DGGITQSPKYLFRKEGQNVTLSCEQNLNHDAMYWYRQDPGQGLRLIYYSQIVNDFQKGDIAEGYSVSREKKESFPLTVTSAQKNPTAFYLCATQESSGTDTQYFGPGTRLTVL.

The chain uses TRBV7-8 and TRBJ2-1; D may be TRBD2 (6 bases). V lost 4 bases and J lost 9, with 19 bases in between. CDR1 is SGHVS and CDR2 is FQNEAQ in the germline V gene. This CDR3 has 15 residues. This chain's CDR3 is CASSSLTTRLVEQFF. Here the CDR3 DNA reads TGTGCCAGCAGCTCCCTCACGACTAGACTGGTTGAGCAGTTCTTC.

The table lists this clone with a few counts. The rearrangement links TRBV9 to TRBJ2-7; 8 positions match TRBD2. V lost 3 bases, J lost 4 bases, and 9 bases stayed unmatched. The CDR3 sequence is 15 residues long. Germline loops: CDR1 SGDLS, CDR2 YYNGEE. In DNA, the CDR3 is TGTGCCAGCAGCGAGCGAAGCGGGAGATGGTACGAGCAGTACTTC. Translation gives CASSERSGRWYEQYF.

The chain combines TRBV27 with TRBJ2-1; 7 bases fit TRBD2. Germline trimming cut 7 bases from V and 4 bases from J; bases unmatched to any gene: 13. CDR1 MNHEY and CDR2 SMNVEV come from the germline V gene (reference sequence). This CDR3 is built from 16 residues. This chain's CDR3 is CASTSPGGRAYNEQFF. The CDR3 DNA is TGTGCCAGCACCTCACCGGGAGGAAGAGCGTACAATGAGCAGTTCTTC.

This rearrangement joins TRBV10-2 to TRBJ1-1; the match to TRBD1 covers 7 bases. Trimming took 6 bases from V and 0 from J; bases not matched to a gene: 7. This CDR3 has 15 residues. Germline CDR1 reads WSHSY; CDR2 reads SAAADI. This chain's CDR3 is CASRPRTGMNTEAFF. The CDR3 bases are TGCGCCAGCAGACCAAGGACAGGAATGAACACTGAAGCTTTCTTT.

The chain has TRBV28 and TRBJ1-6; 7 bases are shared with TRBD1. The CDR3 consists of 17 residues. From germline, CDR1 is MDHEN and CDR2 SYDVKM. The J segment lost 8 bases and the V segment lost 3 bases, leaving 13 bases of the junction unmatched. In nucleotides, the CDR3 is TGTGCCAGCAGTTTCCCTACCACAGGGGTAAGGGATTCACCCCTCCACTTT. Its protein is CASSFPTTGVRDSPLHF.

The chain couples TRBV27 to TRBJ1-2; 7 nucleotides align to TRBD1. With V trimmed by 5 bases and J by 9 bases, 9 bases remained unmatched. The CDR3 is 13 amino acids. In germline, CDR1 is MNHEY, CDR2 SMNVEV (reference sequence). CDR3 sequence reads: CASSRDSYFSYTF. The CDR3 DNA reads TGTGCCAGCAGTCGGGACAGCTACTTTAGCTACACCTTC.

This rearrangement joins TRBV4-1 to TRBJ2-1, with 8 bases fitting TRBD2. Germline values: CDR1 MGHRA, CDR2 YSYEKL. V lost 1 base and J lost 10; bases outside the gene matches: 15. This CDR3 comprises 17 residues. In DNA form, the CDR3 reads TGCGCCAGCAGCCAAGGGATCCTCGGGGGGGCGAGGGTAGAGCAGTTCTTC. It encodes CASSQGILGGARVEQFF.

The chain employs TRBV25-1 and TRBJ1-1; D is perhaps TRBD1 (5 bases). CDR1 and CDR2 from the germline V gene are MGHDK and SYGVNS. This CDR3 has 12 amino acids. V lost 4 bases and J lost 10, with 13 bases in between. In DNA form, the CDR3 reads TGTGCCAGCAGTGCGCAGCGGGGGAGAGCTTTCTTT. This translates into CASSAQRGRAFF.

The chain has TRBV4-1 and TRBJ1-3; D is unresolved. CDR1 MGHRA and CDR2 YSYEKL come from the germline V gene. V shed 4 bases and J shed 0 bases, with 25 bases lying between them. This CDR3 has 20 residues. DNA of the CDR3: TGCGCCAGCAGCCTCCTGGAGAGGGTGGGCTTCTCCGTCTCTGGAAACACCATATATTTT. Translating it yields CASSLLERVGFSVSGNTIYF.